Listed below are T cell receptor beta chains from one sample, sequenced in a study of CD8+CD57+ T cells in acquired aplastic anemia. Via MiXCR, TCRdb re-called the reads, giving one row per CDR3 protein. Of over 150,000 distinct CDR3 sequences in the sample, roughly 40% were seen once. What was sequenced was sorted CD4+, CD8+, or CD8+CD57+ T cells (not recorded which) from PBMCs. The receptors originated from a human donor in good health. Both conserved end residues are part of each CDR3. The order of the fields is CDR3 length, D gene, J gene, V gene, clone size, CDR3 protein, CDR3 DNA. A D gene is named only where the DNA matches it firmly. Some rows have no size entry. The others give once, few or many, or a class for an expanded clone.

>18|TRBD2|TRBJ2-3|TRBV19|many
CASSISPLGRGGSDTQYF
TGTGCCAGTAGTATATCCCCCTTGGGGCGGGGGGGATCTGATACGCAGTATTTT
>13|TRBD1|TRBJ1-6|TRBV25-1|many
CASSAGGKSPLHF
TGTGCCAGCAGTGCAGGGGGCAAATCACCCCTCCACTTT
>13|.|TRBJ2-6|TRBV11-1|many
CASTSSGANVLTF
TGTGCCAGCACCTCCTCTGGGGCCAACGTCCTGACTTTC
>14|.|TRBJ2-2|TRBV4-3|.
CASSQGVKTGELFF
TGCGCCAGCAGCCAAGGCGTTAAGACCGGGGAGCTGTTTTTT
>15|TRBD2|TRBJ2-7|TRBV6-1|many
CASKNSGEGIGEQYF
TGTGCCAGCAAGAACTCGGGGGAGGGGATCGGGGAGCAGTACTTC
>13|.|TRBJ1-5|TRBV24-1|few
CATQRDSNQPQHF
TGTGCCACCCAGAGGGACAGCAATCAGCCCCAGCATTTT
>14|.|TRBJ2-5|TRBV3-1|many
CASSLRQTQETQYF
TGTGCCAGCAGCCTGCGCCAGACACAAGAGACCCAGTACTTC
>12|.|TRBJ1-1|TRBV4-3|many
CASTRGNTEAFF
TGCGCCAGCACCCGCGGGAACACTGAAGCTTTCTTT
>10|.|TRBJ2-1|TRBV10-1|few
CASSDCEQFF
TGCGCCAGCAGTGATTGTGAGCAGTTCTTC
>14|TRBD1|TRBJ1-1|TRBV7-3|.
CASSLQGALAEAFF
TGTGCCAGCAGCCTCCAGGGGGCATTGGCTGAAGCTTTCTTT
>15|.|TRBJ2-2|TRBV2|.
CASSEGTTNTGELFF
TGTGCCAGCAGTGAGGGGACCACGAACACCGGGGAGCTGTTTTTT
>16|.|TRBJ1-3|TRBV10-3|.
CAILEGHPISGNTIYF
TGTGCCATCCTTGAAGGACACCCTATCTCTGGAAACACCATATATTTT
>13|.|TRBJ2-7|TRBV5-1|.
CASLATDSYEQYF
TGCGCCAGTCTAGCTACAGATTCCTACGAGCAGTACTTC
>14|.|TRBJ2-3|TRBV7-8|many
CASSPGQGTDTQYF
TGTGCCAGCAGCCCAGGTCAGGGCACAGATACGCAGTATTTT
>12|.|TRBJ2-1|TRBV2|.
CASDTGNNEQFF
TGTGCCAGCGACACAGGAAACAATGAGCAGTTCTTC
>12|.|TRBJ2-5|TRBV20-1|.
CSARVRTETQYF
TGCAGTGCTAGAGTAAGGACGGAGACCCAGTACTTC
>13|.|TRBJ2-7|TRBV7-3|.
CASSFRGSYEQYF
TGTGCCAGCAGCTTTAGGGGTTCCTACGAGCAGTACTTC
>15|.|TRBJ1-5|TRBV6-2/TRBV6-3|.
CASINRGQGFQPQHF
TGTGCCAGCATCAACCGAGGGCAGGGGTTTCAGCCCCAGCATTTT